These T cell receptor beta chains were read from a single sample in a study of OX40 agonist ivuxolimab in advanced cancers. Sequencing was performed with immunoSEQ multiplex PCR; in TCRdb, only in-frame clones are kept and a portion is missing. Altogether 25,000 to 40,000 clones are present, over 80% being singletons, with the ten largest covering more than 15%. This material consisted of CD4+ or CD8+ T cells sorted from blood, taken in a trial of the OX40 agonist ivuxolimab. The receptors were sampled from an adult with an advanced solid tumor such as melanoma, head and neck, liver or kidney cancer. Each CDR3 is given with its conserved first and last residue. The D gene is left open where the match is weak. Expanded clones get a size class; other rows say once, few or many, or leave the size out.

v_gene: TRBV9; j_gene: TRBJ1-4; abundance: -; d_gene: -; CDR3aa: CASSEGEKLFF; CDR3nt: TGTGCCAGCAGCGAAGGTGAAAAACTGTTTTTT
v_gene: TRBV6-1; j_gene: TRBJ1-2; abundance: once; d_gene: -; CDR3aa: CASSANTGIRNYGYTF; CDR3nt: TGTGCCAGCAGTGCGAATACAGGAATACGTAACTATGGCTACACCTTC
v_gene: TRBV2; j_gene: TRBJ2-7; abundance: medium-sized; d_gene: -; CDR3aa: CASSERPDEQYF; CDR3nt: TGTGCCAGCAGTGAACGGCCGGACGAGCAGTACTTC
v_gene: TRBV15; j_gene: TRBJ1-1; abundance: -; d_gene: -; CDR3aa: CATSREPFRDTRNTEAFF; CDR3nt: TGTGCCACCAGCAGAGAGCCGTTCCGGGACACCAGAAACACTGAAGCTTTCTTT
v_gene: TRBV27; j_gene: TRBJ2-7; abundance: -; d_gene: TRBD1; CDR3aa: CASSFRDRGNEQYF; CDR3nt: TGTGCCAGCAGTTTCCGGGACAGGGGGAACGAGCAGTACTTC
v_gene: TRBV4-1; j_gene: TRBJ1-1; abundance: -; d_gene: -; CDR3aa: CASSQDGANTEAFF; CDR3nt: TGCGCCAGCAGCCAAGATGGCGCGAACACTGAAGCTTTCTTT
v_gene: TRBV28; j_gene: TRBJ2-4; abundance: -; d_gene: -; CDR3aa: CASSLGVIAKNIQYF; CDR3nt: TGTGCCAGCAGTTTAGGCGTGATAGCCAAAAACATTCAGTACTTC
v_gene: TRBV27; j_gene: TRBJ2-1; abundance: -; d_gene: -; CDR3aa: CASMGGETYNEQFF; CDR3nt: TGTGCCAGCATGGGGGGAGAGACCTACAATGAGCAGTTCTTC
v_gene: TRBV27; j_gene: TRBJ2-1; abundance: once; d_gene: TRBD2; CDR3aa: CASNLGLAGVNEQFF; CDR3nt: TGTGCCAGCAACCTCGGACTAGCGGGAGTAAATGAGCAGTTCTTC
v_gene: TRBV4-1; j_gene: TRBJ2-2; abundance: -; d_gene: TRBD1; CDR3aa: CASSPGGVGELFF; CDR3nt: TGCGCCAGCAGTCCAGGGGGAGTGGGGGAGCTGTTTTTT
v_gene: TRBV5-6; j_gene: TRBJ2-7; abundance: -; d_gene: -; CDR3aa: CASSLGSSYEQYF; CDR3nt: TGTGCCAGCAGCTTAGGGAGCTCCTACGAGCAGTACTTC
v_gene: TRBV7-3; j_gene: TRBJ2-7; abundance: -; d_gene: -; CDR3aa: CASSQGGRNEQYF; CDR3nt: TGTGCCAGCAGCCAGGGGGGACGGAACGAGCAGTACTTC
v_gene: TRBV6-5; j_gene: TRBJ2-5; abundance: -; d_gene: TRBD1; CDR3aa: CASSYRTGSAETQYF; CDR3nt: TGTGCCAGCAGTTACAGGACAGGGAGCGCCGAGACCCAGTACTTC
v_gene: TRBV6-1; j_gene: TRBJ1-5; abundance: once; d_gene: -; CDR3aa: CASSEWGRGLNQPQHF; CDR3nt: TGTGCCAGCAGTGAATGGGGCAGGGGCCTCAATCAGCCCCAGCATTTT
v_gene: TRBV7-6; j_gene: TRBJ2-2; abundance: few; d_gene: -; CDR3aa: CASSPFGGGGTGELFF; CDR3nt: TGTGCCAGCAGCCCTTTCGGGGGAGGGGGAACCGGGGAGCTGTTTTTT
v_gene: TRBV18; j_gene: TRBJ1-1; abundance: -; d_gene: -; CDR3aa: CASSPSLGVGGVNTEAFF; CDR3nt: TGTGCCAGCTCACCAAGTTTAGGGGTCGGAGGAGTGAACACTGAAGCTTTCTTT
v_gene: TRBV4-1; j_gene: TRBJ1-1; abundance: -; d_gene: TRBD1; CDR3aa: CASSLRDRGLQVEAFF; CDR3nt: TGCGCCAGCAGCCTCCGGGACAGGGGGCTTCAGGTTGAAGCTTTCTTT
v_gene: TRBV4-1; j_gene: TRBJ1-1; abundance: -; d_gene: -; CDR3aa: CASSPGTMNTEAFF; CDR3nt: TGCGCCAGCAGCCCCGGGACTATGAACACTGAAGCTTTCTTT
v_gene: TRBV23-1; j_gene: TRBJ1-1; abundance: -; d_gene: -; CDR3aa: CASSVKGRGTEAFF; CDR3nt: TGCGCCAGCAGCGTTAAGGGGAGGGGAACTGAAGCTTTCTTT
v_gene: TRBV10-3; j_gene: TRBJ1-1; abundance: -; d_gene: TRBD1; CDR3aa: CATRTGTNTEAFF; CDR3nt: TGTGCCACCCGGACAGGGACGAACACTGAAGCTTTCTTT
v_gene: TRBV7-9; j_gene: TRBJ2-7; abundance: medium-sized; d_gene: TRBD2; CDR3aa: CASSLLAGDLDEQYF; CDR3nt: TGTGCCAGCAGCCTACTAGCGGGAGACCTCGACGAGCAGTACTTC
v_gene: TRBV7-9; j_gene: TRBJ1-2; abundance: once; d_gene: -; CDR3aa: CASSFPGDGYGYTF; CDR3nt: TGTGCCAGCAGCTTCCCCGGGGACGGCTATGGCTACACCTTC
v_gene: TRBV13; j_gene: TRBJ2-3; abundance: -; d_gene: -; CDR3aa: CASSPDPLTDTQYF; CDR3nt: TGTGCCAGCAGCCCAGATCCTCTCACAGATACGCAGTATTTT
v_gene: TRBV9; j_gene: TRBJ2-7; abundance: -; d_gene: TRBD2; CDR3aa: CASSSGTSEDEQYF; CDR3nt: TGTGCCAGCAGCTCCGGGACTAGCGAAGACGAGCAGTACTTC
v_gene: TRBV5-1; j_gene: TRBJ1-6; abundance: -; d_gene: TRBD1; CDR3aa: CASSQSGTAYSPLHF; CDR3nt: TGCGCCAGCAGCCAATCCGGGACAGCTTATTCACCCCTCCACTTT
v_gene: TRBV27; j_gene: TRBJ2-4; abundance: -; d_gene: TRBD2; CDR3aa: CASRLAGENIQYF; CDR3nt: TGTGCCAGCAGACTAGCGGGGGAAAACATTCAGTACTTC
v_gene: TRBV20-1; j_gene: TRBJ2-1; abundance: -; d_gene: -; CDR3aa: CSVKETFGQFF; CDR3nt: TGCAGTGTTAAGGAAACGTTTGGGCAGTTCTTC
v_gene: TRBV6-1; j_gene: TRBJ2-7; abundance: -; d_gene: TRBD1; CDR3aa: CASSEAYEDRLVLNSYEQYF; CDR3nt: TGTGCCAGCAGTGAAGCGTATGAGGACAGGCTTGTACTCAACTCCTACGAGCAGTACTTC
v_gene: TRBV21-1; j_gene: TRBJ1-1; abundance: -; d_gene: -; CDR3aa: CASSKAGDRDEYTEAFF; CDR3nt: TGTGCCAGCAGCAAAGCGGGTGACAGGGATGAGTACACTGAAGCTTTCTTT
v_gene: TRBV5-1; j_gene: TRBJ2-1; abundance: -; d_gene: TRBD1; CDR3aa: CASSQGQGEAYNEQFF; CDR3nt: TGCGCCAGCAGCCAGGGACAGGGGGAGGCCTACAATGAGCAGTTCTTC
v_gene: TRBV7-9; j_gene: TRBJ1-1; abundance: medium-sized; d_gene: -; CDR3aa: CAGTQYTEAFF; CDR3nt: TGTGCTGGGACCCAGTACACTGAAGCTTTCTTT
v_gene: TRBV2; j_gene: TRBJ2-7; abundance: -; d_gene: TRBD2; CDR3aa: CAHSLTSDSYEQYF; CDR3nt: TGTGCACATTCGCTCACTAGCGACTCCTACGAGCAGTACTTC
v_gene: TRBV4-2; j_gene: TRBJ2-7; abundance: -; d_gene: TRBD2; CDR3aa: CASSQESGLAYEQYF; CDR3nt: TGTGCCAGCAGCCAAGAATCGGGACTAGCTTACGAGCAGTACTTC
v_gene: TRBV27; j_gene: TRBJ2-1; abundance: -; d_gene: TRBD2; CDR3aa: CASSLTGGYYNEQFF; CDR3nt: TGTGCCAGCAGTTTAACGGGAGGATACTACAATGAGCAGTTCTTC
v_gene: TRBV7-6; j_gene: TRBJ1-4; abundance: -; d_gene: -; CDR3aa: CASSLIQEKLFF; CDR3nt: TGTGCCAGCAGCTTAATCCAGGAAAAACTGTTTTTT
v_gene: TRBV5-5; j_gene: TRBJ2-7; abundance: few; d_gene: -; CDR3aa: CAPIQAYEQYF; CDR3nt: TGTGCCCCGATCCAGGCCTACGAGCAGTACTTC
v_gene: TRBV11-3; j_gene: TRBJ2-2; abundance: -; d_gene: TRBD1; CDR3aa: CASSMTGVATGELFF; CDR3nt: TGTGCCAGCAGCATGACAGGGGTTGCCACCGGGGAGCTGTTTTTT
v_gene: TRBV27; j_gene: TRBJ2-1; abundance: -; d_gene: TRBD2; CDR3aa: CASSPTSASSYNEQFF; CDR3nt: TGTGCCAGCAGCCCGACTAGCGCTAGCTCCTACAATGAGCAGTTCTTC